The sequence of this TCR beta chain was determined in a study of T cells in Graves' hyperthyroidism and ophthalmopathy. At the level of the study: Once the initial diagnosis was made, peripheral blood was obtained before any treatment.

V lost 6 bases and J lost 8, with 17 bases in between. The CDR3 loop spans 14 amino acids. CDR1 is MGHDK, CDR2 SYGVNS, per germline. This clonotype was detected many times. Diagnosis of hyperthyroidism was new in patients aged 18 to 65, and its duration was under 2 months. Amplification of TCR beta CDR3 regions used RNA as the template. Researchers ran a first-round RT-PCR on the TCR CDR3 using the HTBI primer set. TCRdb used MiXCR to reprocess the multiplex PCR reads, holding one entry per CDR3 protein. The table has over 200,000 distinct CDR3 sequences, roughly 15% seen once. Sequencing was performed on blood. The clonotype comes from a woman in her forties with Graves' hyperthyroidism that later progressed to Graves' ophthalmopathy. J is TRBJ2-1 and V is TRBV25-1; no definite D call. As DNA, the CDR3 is TGTGCCAGCAGCCCCACCCCCCTTCATCATGAGCAGTTCTTC. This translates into CASSPTPLHHEQFF.